The 21 T cell receptor beta chains below were found in one sample sequenced in a study of cytomegalovirus exposure and HLA in healthy donors. The PCR was carried out with 60 Vbeta primers and 13 Jbeta primers. Generated by immunoSEQ multiplex PCR, the TCRdb table keeps only in-frame clones and is missing some. The table includes approximately 170,000 clones, over 70% detected once. Sequencing was performed on PBMCs. The source of these receptors is a boy aged 2 to 10 in good health and CMV-seronegative.

This chain joins TRBV28 and TRBJ1-1; TRBD1 might be the D (6 bases). CDR3 size: 19 residues. V was cut by 3 bases and J by 1 base, with 24 bases left in between. The V gene's germline CDR1 is MDHEN and CDR2 SYDVKM. The CDR3 spells CASSFMGAGDRERNTEAFF. The CDR3 DNA reads TGTGCCAGCAGTTTTATGGGGGCGGGGGATCGGGAGAGGAACACTGAAGCTTTCTTT.

This rearrangement joins TRBV25-1 to TRBJ2-5; D perhaps matches TRBD1 (6 bases). The CDR3 length is 13 residues. Germline CDR1 and CDR2: MGHDK and SYGVNS. Trimming shortened V by 6 bases and J by 1 base, and 9 bases separated the two germline ends. CDR3 DNA sequence: TGTGCCAGCAGAGACAGGTTCCAAGAGACCCAGTACTTC. Translation: CASRDRFQETQYF.

V gene TRBV7-8 combines with J gene TRBJ1-1, with D possibly TRBD1 on 5 matching bases. This CDR3 contains 15 residues. From germline, CDR1 is SGHVS and CDR2 FQNEAQ. With 1 base removed from V and 0 bases from J, the gap between germline ends came to 9 bases. DNA of the CDR3: TGTGCCAGCAGCTTAGAAGGGGTAATGAACACTGAAGCTTTCTTT. Protein: CASSLEGVMNTEAFF.

The chain joins TRBV7-2 to TRBJ2-7; D is ambiguous. The CDR3 totals 13 residues. V gave up 0 bases and J gave up 3 bases, with 6 bases separating them. Germline CDR1 is SGHTA and CDR2 is FQGNSA. The CDR3 is CASSLAQHYEQYF. The CDR3 DNA sequence: TGTGCCAGCAGCTTAGCTCAACACTACGAGCAGTACTTC. The whole variable domain, filled in from reference TRBV7-2 and TRBJ2-7, reads GAGVSQSPSNKVTEKGKDVELRCDPISGHTALYWYRQSLGQGLEFLIYFQGNSAPDKSGLPSDRFSAERTGGSVSTLTIQRTQQEDSAVYLCASSLAQHYEQYFGPGTRLTVT.

The gene calls are TRBV28 and TRBJ2-1, with D possibly matching TRBD2 (7 bases). The CDR3 spans 16 residues. Germline assignment: CDR1 MDHEN and CDR2 SYDVKM. The germline V and J ends were trimmed by 1 base and 3 bases, with 13 bases remaining between them. For the CDR3, the DNA is TGTGCCAGCAGTTTATTGCGGGGGCTCTTCTACAATGAGCAGTTCTTC. Amino acids: CASSLLRGLFYNEQFF.

In its sample, this clone was seen a few times. The V call is TRBV14, the J call TRBJ1-4, with 7 bases aligning to TRBD1. With 4 bases clipped from V and 6 bases from J, the junction kept 8 bases outside the gene matches. CDR1 SGHDN and CDR2 FVKESK come from the germline V gene. The CDR3 runs to 15 residues. The CDR3 loop reads CASSPLGQTHEKLFF. DNA of the CDR3: TGTGCCAGCAGCCCCCTGGGACAGACCCATGAAAAACTGTTTTTT.

This sequence joins TRBV7-2 and TRBJ2-7, with D perhaps TRBD1 (5 bases). The CDR3 has 16 residues. CDR1 is SGHTA and CDR2 is FQGNSA in the germline V gene. The ends were cut back, 5 bases at V and 3 bases at J, with 20 bases in the middle. CDR3: CASSPTATIPLYEQYF. The DNA of the CDR3 is TGTGCCAGCAGCCCGACAGCAACCATCCCCCTCTACGAGCAGTACTTC.

The rearrangement uses TRBV6-1 and TRBJ1-6; 7 positions agree with TRBD1. CDR1 and CDR2 from the germline V gene are MNHNS and SASEGT. The V segment lost 6 bases and the J segment 3 bases; nucleotides outside the gene matches: 5. CDR3 length: 15 amino acids. The CDR3 loop is CASRPGGFYNSPLHF. The CDR3 DNA reads as TGTGCCAGCAGGCCAGGGGGTTTCTATAATTCACCCCTCCACTTT.

This clone was counted between two and nine times. The chain couples TRBV6-8 to TRBJ1-5, with D perhaps TRBD1 (5 bases). The CDR3 extends over 13 amino acids. Germline lookup yields CDR1 MNHGY and CDR2 SAAAGT. V lost 10 bases and J 5 bases, leaving 15 bases between the germline ends. The CDR3 loop is CAIKRQFYQPQHF. CDR3 DNA: TGTGCCATAAAGCGACAGTTTTATCAGCCCCAGCATTTT.

The chain is built from TRBV5-1 and TRBJ2-1; 13 nucleotides agree with TRBD2. Looked up from germline, CDR1 is SGHRS and CDR2 is YFSETQ. With V trimmed by 4 bases and J by 3 bases, 13 bases remained unmatched. The CDR3 is 19 residues long. The CDR3: CASSHTPGLAGKGYNEQFF. DNA for the CDR3: TGCGCCAGCAGCCATACTCCGGGACTAGCGGGAAAGGGCTACAATGAGCAGTTCTTC.

This CDR3 is CASSPSRASGKIGETQYF. DNA for the CDR3: TGTGCCAGCTCCCCAAGCAGGGCTAGCGGGAAGATCGGAGAGACCCAGTACTTC. V and J are TRBV18 and TRBJ2-5; TRBD2 agrees at 9 bases. Germline CDR1 and CDR2: KGHSH and LQKENI. V trimming: 6 bases; J trimming: 4 bases; junction bases outside the gene matches: 18. This CDR3 is built from 18 residues.

This chain joins TRBV19 and TRBJ1-2; TRBD1 aligns across 8 bases. Per the germline V gene, CDR1 is LNHDA and CDR2 is SQIVND (reference sequence). Trimming cost V 3 bases and J 8 bases; bases outside gene matches: 5. CDR3 size: 13 residues. CDR3 residues: CASSIGQGHGYTF. CDR3 nucleotides: TGTGCCAGTAGTATCGGACAGGGTCACGGCTACACCTTC.

This clone was observed a few times. The chain employs TRBV5-4 and TRBJ1-1; D may be TRBD1 (6 bases). Germline loops: CDR1 SGHNT, CDR2 YYREEE (reference sequence). The V and J ends lost 2 bases and 5 bases respectively, with 25 bases between them. The CDR3 consists of 18 residues. The CDR3 DNA reads TGTGCCAGCAGCTTTGGGGGGGGCAGCCTACCAGAGGGGACTGAAGCTTTCTTT. Its protein is CASSFGGGSLPEGTEAFF. The full variable domain, with the rest looked up from reference TRBV5-4 and TRBJ1-1, is ETGVTQSPTHLIKTRGQQVTLRCSSQSGHNTVSWYQQALGQGPQFIFQYYREEENGRGNFPPRFSGLQFPNYSSELNVNALELDDSALYLCASSFGGGSLPEGTEAFFGQGTRLTVV.

J is TRBJ2-3 and V is TRBV9; a weak D match, TRBD1 (5 bases). Germline CDR1 is SGDLS and CDR2 is YYNGEE. The ends were cut back, 0 bases at V and 1 base at J, with 15 bases in the middle. There are 17 residues in the CDR3. CDR3 bases: TGTGCCAGCAGCGTAGTGGCAGGGCGCTATGGCACAGATACGCAGTATTTT. Translated, it gives CASSVVAGRYGTDTQYF.

V gene TRBV10-3 combines with J gene TRBJ2-3; TRBD2 matches 8 bases. There are 14 residues in the CDR3. The V and J ends lost 6 bases and 3 bases, in that order; junction bases with no gene match: 5. Germline CDR1 and CDR2: ENHRY and SYGVKD. CDR3 sequence (DNA): TGTGCCATCAGGCTTAGCGGGGATACAGATACGCAGTATTTT. Protein sequence: CAIRLSGDTDTQYF.

CDR3 in amino acids: CASSLAPSTGSYGYTF. For the CDR3, the DNA is TGCGCCAGCAGCTTGGCCCCTTCGACAGGGAGCTATGGCTACACCTTC. The J gene is TRBJ1-2, the V gene TRBV5-1; 7 nucleotides match TRBD1. The CDR3 runs to 16 residues. With 0 bases clipped from V and 4 bases from J, the junction kept 9 bases outside the gene matches. Germline loops: CDR1 SGHRS, CDR2 YFSETQ.

The V call is TRBV19, the J call TRBJ2-5; possibly TRBD1 for D (6 bases). The germline gives CDR1 LNHDA, CDR2 SQIVND (reference sequence). CDR3 length: 15 amino acids. V shed 3 bases and J shed 2 bases, with 13 bases lying between them. The CDR3 DNA reads as TGTGCCAGTAGTATGGGTCAGGGGCAACAAGAGACCCAGTACTTC. This encodes CASSMGQGQQETQYF.

The chain joins TRBV29-1 to TRBJ1-1; 7 bases are shared with TRBD1. The CDR3 extends over 14 amino acids. The germline V gene has CDR1 SQVTM and CDR2 ANQGSEA. V lost 1 base to trimming and J lost 7 bases; unmatched junction nucleotides: 9. Here the CDR3 reads CSVEVQGVEDEAFF. As DNA, the CDR3 is TGCAGCGTTGAAGTTCAGGGGGTTGAGGATGAAGCTTTCTTT.

The J gene is TRBJ2-2, the V gene TRBV6-5; TRBD2 agrees at 9 bases. Trimming took 3 bases from V and 4 from J; bases not matched to a gene: 6. Looked up from germline, CDR1 is MNHEY and CDR2 is SVGAGI. This CDR3 region has 16 residues. The CDR3 sequence: CASSYRRGGPTGELFF. The CDR3 DNA sequence: TGTGCCAGCAGTTATAGGCGGGGGGGGCCCACCGGGGAGCTGTTTTTT.

This chain uses TRBV6-5 with TRBJ2-2, with D maybe TRBD2 (5 bases). This CDR3 has 15 amino acids. Deletions cut 7 bases from V and 4 bases from J, with 16 bases between. CDR1 and CDR2 from the germline V gene are MNHEY and SVGAGI. The chain's CDR3 is CASTSERGLTGELFF. The CDR3 bases are TGTGCCAGCACCTCAGAGCGAGGGCTCACCGGGGAGCTGTTTTTT.

V gene TRBV4-3 combines with J gene TRBJ1-4; D perhaps matches TRBD1 (5 bases). The V gene lost 1 base and the J gene lost 4 bases, with 10 bases spanning the gap. This CDR3 region has 15 residues. Germline values: CDR1 LGHNA, CDR2 YSLEER. CDR3 nucleotide sequence: TGCGCCAGCAGCCAAGGACGGGACTTTAATGAAAAACTGTTTTTT. Translation: CASSQGRDFNEKLFF.